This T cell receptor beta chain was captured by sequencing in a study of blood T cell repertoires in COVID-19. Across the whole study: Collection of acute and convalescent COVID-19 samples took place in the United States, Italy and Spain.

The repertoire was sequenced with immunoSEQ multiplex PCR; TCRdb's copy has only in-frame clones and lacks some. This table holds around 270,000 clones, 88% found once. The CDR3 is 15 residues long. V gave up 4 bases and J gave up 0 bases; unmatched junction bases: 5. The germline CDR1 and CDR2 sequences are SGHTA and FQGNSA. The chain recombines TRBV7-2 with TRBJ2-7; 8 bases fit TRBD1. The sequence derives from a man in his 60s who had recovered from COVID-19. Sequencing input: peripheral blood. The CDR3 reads CASSSRQGNSYEQYF. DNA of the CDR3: TGTGCCAGCAGCTCCAGACAGGGGAACTCCTACGAGCAGTACTTC.